The 26 T cell receptor beta chains in this list originate from one sample, sequenced in a study of blood T cell repertoires in COVID-19. Generated by immunoSEQ multiplex PCR, the TCRdb table keeps only in-frame clones and is missing some. In the table there are 200,000 to 250,000 clones, 83% of which are singletons. Sequencing was carried out using peripheral blood. These receptors came from a woman in her thirties with COVID-19, enrolled during active disease.

The chain carries TRBV5-1 and TRBJ2-1; 7 bases are shared with TRBD1. The CDR3 is made up of 17 amino acids. Per the germline V gene, CDR1 is SGHRS and CDR2 is YFSETQ. Losses at the gene ends were 3 bases for V and 9 bases for J; bases not matched to a gene: 18. The CDR3: CASSSGRQGWGMGEQFF. In nucleotides, the CDR3 is TGCGCCAGCAGCTCCGGAAGACAGGGTTGGGGAATGGGTGAGCAGTTCTTC.

V gene TRBV6-4 combines with J gene TRBJ2-2, with D possibly matching TRBD2 (6 bases). Trimming took off 2 bases at V and 0 bases at J, with 16 bases between the two ends. The CDR3 is made up of 18 amino acids. Germline V lookup: CDR1 MRHNA, CDR2 SNTAGT. CDR3 sequence (DNA): TGTGCCAGCAGTGACCCCATGGTGGAGGGCCCGAACACCGGGGAGCTGTTTTTT. Residues: CASSDPMVEGPNTGELFF.

This sequence joins TRBV29-1 and TRBJ2-7, with D perhaps matching TRBD1 (6 bases). Germline V gene data show CDR1 as SQVTM and CDR2 as ANQGSEA. The CDR3 runs to 12 residues. With 6 bases removed from V and 3 bases from J, the gap between germline ends came to 12 bases. DNA for the CDR3: TGCAGCGTCAAGGGGGTTAGCTACGAGCAGTACTTC. The encoded protein is CSVKGVSYEQYF.

The rearrangement joins TRBV7-2 to TRBJ1-2; D uncertain. Looked up from germline, CDR1 is SGHTA and CDR2 is FQGNSA. This CDR3 has 14 residues. Trimming took off 5 bases at V and 4 bases at J, with 14 bases between the two ends. The CDR3 sequence: CASSTAGIGYGYTF. The CDR3, as DNA: TGTGCCAGCAGCACGGCCGGGATTGGCTATGGCTACACCTTC.

This clone was counted only a few times. The chain is built from TRBV7-2 and TRBJ1-1, with a possible D match to TRBD1 (5 bases). The CDR3 totals 14 residues. Trimming took 5 bases from V and 4 from J, leaving 14 bases between them. Germline values: CDR1 SGHTA, CDR2 FQGNSA. CDR3 coding DNA: TGTGCCAGCAGCCGCCTCCGGGGGGTCACTGAAGCTTTCTTT. It codes for CASSRLRGVTEAFF.

This chain connects TRBV19 to TRBJ2-6; 7 bases match TRBD1. Germline trimming cut 5 bases from V and 1 base from J; bases unmatched to any gene: 5. The length of the CDR3 is 16 residues. Germline lookup yields CDR1 LNHDA and CDR2 SQIVND (reference sequence). As DNA, the CDR3 is TGTGCCAGTAGTGACCGGACAGGATCTGGGGCCAACGTCCTGACTTTC. Protein sequence: CASSDRTGSGANVLTF.

This clone has more than one count but fewer than ten. The V call is TRBV7-2, the J call TRBJ2-7; D perhaps matches TRBD1 (6 bases). V was shortened by 4 bases and J by 7 bases, with 17 bases between the two germline ends. CDR3 size: 14 residues. CDR1 SGHTA and CDR2 FQGNSA come from the germline V gene. CDR3 nucleotides: TGTGCCAGCAGCTGGGGCCCTCAGGGGCAAGAGCAGTACTTC. It encodes CASSWGPQGQEQYF.

J is TRBJ2-3 and V is TRBV6-2 or TRBV6-3; maybe TRBD2 (6 bases). The CDR3 has 19 residues. In germline, CDR1 is MNHEY, CDR2 SVGEGT. The V end lost 2 bases, the J end lost 2 bases, and 23 bases lay between the germline ends. The CDR3 sequence is CASSYLSLNFGGVTDTQYF. The CDR3 DNA is TGTGCCAGCAGTTACCTTTCCCTGAACTTCGGGGGAGTCACAGATACGCAGTATTTT.

This clone was counted only a few times. The chain combines TRBV6-6 with TRBJ1-1; TRBD1 agrees at 10 bases. The junction had 6 bases not matched to a gene; V was cut back by 2 bases and J by 3 bases. Germline V gene sequence: CDR1 MNHNY, CDR2 SVGAGI (reference sequence). The CDR3 has 16 residues. DNA of the CDR3: TGTGCCAGCAGTTACAACCGACAGGGGGCAGACACTGAAGCTTTCTTT. Residues: CASSYNRQGADTEAFF.

This clone was seen just once. The J gene is TRBJ2-2, the V gene TRBV5-5; 9 bases align to TRBD1. V shed 5 bases and J 7 bases; nucleotides not matched to a gene: 9. This CDR3 is built from 15 residues. The germline gives CDR1 SGHKS, CDR2 YYEKEE (reference sequence). The CDR3 DNA sequence: TGTGCCAGCAGGGCCGGGACAGGGACTCTCGGGGAGCTGTTTTTT. Protein product: CASRAGTGTLGELFF.

This chain connects TRBV19 to TRBJ2-7; possibly TRBD1 for D (6 bases). Germline V gene data show CDR1 as LNHDA and CDR2 as SQIVND (reference sequence). This CDR3 comprises 15 residues. The V end lost 5 bases, the J end lost 0 bases, and 14 bases lay between the germline ends. This CDR3 is CASSFGTQSSYEQYF. Here the CDR3 DNA reads TGTGCCAGTAGTTTCGGGACACAGAGCTCCTACGAGCAGTACTTC.

The chain carries TRBV6-5 and TRBJ1-2, with D perhaps TRBD1 (5 bases). V lost 6 bases and J 5 bases, leaving 19 bases between the germline ends. Germline V gives CDR1 MNHEY, CDR2 SVGAGI. CDR3 length: 15 residues. The DNA of the CDR3 is TGTGCCAGCAGCTTGGCGGGGGGGATTAGTTATGGCTACACCTTC. Its protein is CASSLAGGISYGYTF.

V gene TRBV20-1 combines with J gene TRBJ1-2; tentatively, D is TRBD1 (6 bases). The V gene lost 5 bases and the J gene lost 7 bases, with 8 bases spanning the gap. This CDR3 comprises 10 residues. The germline CDR1 and CDR2 sequences are DFQATT and SNEGSKA (reference sequence). CDR3 bases: TGCAGTGCTTGGACAGTTGGCTACACCTTC. Its translation: CSAWTVGYTF.

This sequence joins TRBV12-5 and TRBJ2-1, with TRBD2 as a possible D gene (5 bases). Germline CDR1 and CDR2: LGHNT and FRNRAP. This CDR3 comprises 19 residues. Between the trimmed V and J ends, which lost 6 bases and 4 bases, there was a span of 28 bases. As DNA, the CDR3 is TGTGCTAGTGGCCCGGAGATAATGGTAGCGTCGGAGGCATACAATGAGCAGTTCTTC. Translated: CASGPEIMVASEAYNEQFF.

V and J are TRBV9 and TRBJ2-7, with 7 bases matching TRBD1. Germline CDR1 SGDLS, CDR2 YYNGEE. This CDR3 contains 14 residues. V trimming: 4 bases; J trimming: 3 bases; junction bases outside the gene matches: 7. The CDR3 coding sequence is TGTGCCAGCAGCCCAAGGACAGGAGGCTACGAGCAGTACTTC. Its translation: CASSPRTGGYEQYF.

The V call is TRBV6-2 or TRBV6-3, the J call TRBJ2-3; D may be TRBD1 (6 bases). Germline V CDR1 and CDR2: MNHEY, SVGEGT. CDR3 size: 14 residues. The V and J ends lost 3 bases and 2 bases respectively, with 9 bases between them. For the CDR3, the DNA is TGTGCCAGCAGTTATGAGGGGGACACAGATACGCAGTATTTT. This sequence encodes CASSYEGDTDTQYF.

Details on this clone: A read error may explain this, as a much larger clone is one base away. CDR3 residues: CASSFTGTSRDNEQFF. CDR3 bases: TGTGCCAGCAGCTTTACCGGGACTAGCAGAGACAATGAGCAGTTCTTC. The chain employs TRBV5-6 and TRBJ2-1; 9 positions match TRBD2. The CDR3 loop spans 16 amino acids. The J segment lost 5 bases and the V segment lost 2 bases, leaving 8 bases of the junction unmatched. The germline gives CDR1 SGHDT, CDR2 YYEEEE. Together with reference TRBV5-6 and TRBJ2-1, the CDR3 gives the full variable domain: DAGVTQSPTHLIKTRGQQVTLRCSPKSGHDTVSWYQQALGQGPQFIFQYYEEEERQRGNFPDRFSGHQFPNYSSELNVNALLLGDSALYLCASSFTGTSRDNEQFFGPGTRLTVL.

This clone was detected only a few times. The genes are TRBV11-2 and TRBJ2-3; TRBD2 might be the D (5 bases). The CDR3 length is 14 residues. Trimming cost V 8 bases and J 2 bases, with 14 bases left between them. Germline-derived CDR1 and CDR2 are SGHAT and FQNNGV. As DNA, the CDR3 is TGTGCCAGCGCACGGAGCGGTAACACAGATACGCAGTATTTT. Translated, it gives CASARSGNTDTQYF. Supplemented by reference TRBV11-2 and TRBJ2-3, the full variable domain reads EAGVAQSPRYKIIEKRQSVAFWCNPISGHATLYWYQQILGQGPKLLIQFQNNGVVDDSQLPKDRFSAERLKGVDSTLKIQPAKLEDSAVYLCASARSGNTDTQYFGPGTRLTVL.

This clone is a singleton in its sample. The CDR3: CASSFPGLKETQYF. CDR3 in DNA: TGCGCCAGCAGCTTCCCGGGACTAAAAGAGACCCAGTACTTC. This sequence joins TRBV5-1 and TRBJ2-5; 7 positions agree with TRBD2. J lost 3 bases, V lost 2 bases, and 4 bases had no gene match. Germline loops: CDR1 SGHRS, CDR2 YFSETQ. This CDR3 contains 14 residues.

The CDR3 sequence is CASRLEVVQATYEQYF. CDR3 in DNA: TGTGCAAGTCGCTTAGAGGTAGTGCAGGCCACCTACGAGCAGTACTTC. The chain uses TRBV12-2 and TRBJ2-7; the D call TRBD1 from the table was never checked on the DNA. TRBV12-2 is assigned pseudogene status. The CDR3 totals 16 residues.

Only one count was recorded for this clone. This chain connects TRBV28 to TRBJ1-1; possible D gene TRBD1, 5 bases. The CDR3 spans 11 residues. Germline V gives CDR1 MDHEN, CDR2 SYDVKM. The V end was cut by 2 bases, the J end by 11 bases, with 9 bases between. The CDR3 sequence is CASSLRRGAFF. CDR3 DNA: TGTGCCAGCAGTTTACGTCGGGGGGCTTTCTTT.

The chain couples TRBV15 to TRBJ1-5; D is perhaps TRBD1 (6 bases). V gave up 4 bases and J gave up 7 bases, with 11 bases separating them. The length of the CDR3 is 13 residues. The germline CDR1 and CDR2 sequences are LNHNV and YYDKDF (reference sequence). The CDR3 sequence is CATSTGVLQPQHF. The CDR3 DNA sequence: TGTGCCACCAGCACAGGGGTATTGCAGCCCCAGCATTTT.

As to this clone: Other DNA sequences in this specimen translate into the identical CDR3. The chain combines TRBV19 with TRBJ1-2, with a possible D match to TRBD1 (6 bases). Germline V gives CDR1 LNHDA, CDR2 SQIVND (reference sequence). V was shortened by 8 bases and J by 2 bases, with 6 bases between the two germline ends. CDR3 length equals 11 residues. CDR3 residues: CASGQNYGYTF. CDR3 sequence (DNA): TGTGCCAGTGGACAGAACTATGGCTACACCTTC. Full variable domain (outside the CDR3, taken from reference TRBV19 and TRBJ1-2): DGGITQSPKYLFRKEGQNVTLSCEQNLNHDAMYWYRQDPGQGLRLIYYSQIVNDFQKGDIAEGYSVSREKKESFPLTVTSAQKNPTAFYLCASGQNYGYTFGSGTRLTVV.

This clone is a singleton in its sample. The rearrangement links TRBV30 to TRBJ2-1; 10 nucleotides match TRBD2. The V gene's germline CDR1 is GTSNPN and CDR2 SVGIG (reference sequence). The CDR3 has 15 residues. V shed 3 bases, J shed 8 bases, and the junction held 10 bases outside the gene matches. The CDR3 DNA reads TGTGCCTGGAGCCAGTCAGCGGGAGGGCCCTATGAGCAGTTCTTC. This gives the protein CAWSQSAGGPYEQFF.

This clone was counted once. This chain links TRBV6-2 or TRBV6-3 with TRBJ1-2; D gene ambiguous. The V and J ends lost 4 bases and 2 bases respectively, with 8 bases between them. CDR3 length: 13 residues. Germline V gives CDR1 MNHEY, CDR2 SVGEGT. The CDR3 loop is CASSLTENYGYTF. CDR3 sequence (DNA): TGTGCCAGCAGTTTAACAGAGAACTATGGCTACACCTTC.

The chain is built from TRBV19 and TRBJ2-1; 10 nucleotides line up with TRBD2. Germline V CDR1 and CDR2: LNHDA, SQIVND (reference sequence). This CDR3 has 14 amino acids. CDR3 in amino acids: CAVRGLAGADEQFF. As DNA, the CDR3 is TGTGCGGTCCGAGGGCTAGCGGGAGCTGATGAGCAGTTCTTC. Combining the CDR3 with reference TRBV19 and TRBJ2-1 gives the whole variable domain DGGITQSPKYLFRKEGQNVTLSCEQNLNHDAMYWYRQDPGQGLRLIYYSQIVNDFQKGDIAEGYSVSREKKESFPLTVTSAQKNPTAFYLCAVRGLAGADEQFFGPGTRLTVL.